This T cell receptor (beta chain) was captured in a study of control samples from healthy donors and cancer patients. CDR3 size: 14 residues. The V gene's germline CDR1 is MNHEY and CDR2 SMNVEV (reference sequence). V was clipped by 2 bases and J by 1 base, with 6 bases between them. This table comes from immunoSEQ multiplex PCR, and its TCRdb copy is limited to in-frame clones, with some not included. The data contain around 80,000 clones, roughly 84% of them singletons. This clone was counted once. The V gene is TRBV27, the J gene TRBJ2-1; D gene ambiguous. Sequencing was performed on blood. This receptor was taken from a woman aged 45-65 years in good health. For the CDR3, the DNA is TGTGCCAGCAGTTTAGAAGGTTCCTACAATGAGCAGTTCTTC. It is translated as CASSLEGSYNEQFF.